This T cell receptor beta chain was recovered during a study of identical twins. V lost 0 bases and J 6 bases, leaving 11 bases between the germline ends. The CDR3 spans 14 residues. Looked up from germline, CDR1 is SGHRS and CDR2 is YFSETQ. Via MiXCR, TCRdb re-called the 5' RACE reads, giving one row per CDR3 protein. The sample records 200,000 or so distinct CDR3 sequences, under 10% being singletons. The sample was also reused in another study, on yellow fever vaccine responses in identical twins.

The TCR comes from a young woman in good health. This chain connects TRBV5-1 to TRBJ2-3; D perhaps matches TRBD2 (5 bases). Material: memory (CD45RO+) T cells sorted from blood. The CDR3 region has the DNA TGCGCCAGCAGCTTGGTTGGTGGCGGGGATACGCAGTATTTT. Translation: CASSLVGGGDTQYF.